This TCR beta chain was identified during a study of cytomegalovirus exposure and HLA in healthy donors. Study-wide findings and caveats: The study put some 160 TCR beta chains on its list as cytomegalovirus-associated. Three CMV-associated chains were confirmed in vitro to be specific for CMV antigens. First-cohort TCR clusters tended to co-occur in the 130 or so validation repertoires, a later analysis found.

V dropped 8 bases and J dropped 4 bases, with 17 bases sitting between them. Germline lookup yields CDR1 SGHAT and CDR2 FQNNGV. The CDR3 spans 14 residues. Regarding this clone: Its antigen is not known.

The validation cohort, a group of over a hundred subjects, included the donors and was separate from the roughly 700-subject first cohort. Libraries were prepared by immunoSEQ multiplex PCR; TCRdb keeps only in-frame clonotypes and omits some of them. The profile shows 55,000 to 70,000 clones, around nine tenths of them singletons. The sequenced sample consisted of PBMCs. The origin of this receptor is a woman aged 18-30 years in good health and CMV-seronegative. The rearrangement links TRBV11-2 to TRBJ1-2; D is unclear. CDR3 nucleotides: TGTGCCAGCTCCCAATTCGGGAGACCCTATGGCTACACCTTC. Protein sequence: CASSQFGRPYGYTF.